The rows below give T cell receptor beta chains drawn from one sample of a study of blood T cell repertoires in COVID-19. Sequenced by immunoSEQ multiplex PCR; TCRdb stores in-frame clones only, minus some. The data contain 150,000 to 200,000 clones, more than 85% of them seen just once; the ten biggest clones take up less than 3%. Material for sequencing was peripheral blood. These receptor sequences come from a middle-aged man with active or convalescent COVID-19. The CDR3 runs from the conserved cysteine through the conserved F or W. The order of the fields is D gene, J gene, clone size, V gene, CDR3 protein, CDR3 DNA. A D gene is named only where the DNA matches it firmly. Clone size appears in some rows only: once, few, many, or a class for an expanded clone.

>TRBD1|TRBJ1-1|few|TRBV5-1
CASRWTGGNTEAFF
TGCGCCAGCAGGTGGACAGGGGGGAACACTGAAGCTTTCTTT
>NA|TRBJ1-2|NA|TRBV7-2
CASSSQVAGGYTF
TGTGCCAGCAGCTCCCAGGTGGCCGGTGGCTACACCTTC
>NA|TRBJ2-1|NA|TRBV7-2
CASSLDSSSYNEQFF
TGTGCCAGCAGCTTGGACAGTAGCTCCTACAATGAGCAGTTCTTC
>TRBD2|TRBJ2-2|NA|TRBV27
CASSSSGGNTGELFF
TGTGCCAGCAGTTCTAGCGGGGGTAACACCGGGGAGCTGTTTTTT
>TRBD2|TRBJ2-5|NA|TRBV15
CATSRPSGGMKETQYF
TGTGCCACCAGCAGACCTAGCGGGGGGATGAAAGAGACCCAGTACTTC
>NA|TRBJ2-3|NA|TRBV24-1
CATSDTKTGTDTQYF
TGTGCCACCAGTGATACTAAGACAGGTACAGATACGCAGTATTTT
>NA|TRBJ1-2|NA|TRBV11-3
CASSPSGSGYTF
TGTGCCAGCAGCCCGAGCGGCTCCGGCTACACCTTC
>NA|TRBJ2-5|NA|TRBV5-4
CASSSRGAGETQYF
TGTGCCAGCAGCTCTCGGGGGGCCGGGGAGACCCAGTACTTC
>TRBD2|TRBJ2-2|NA|TRBV4-2
CASSTGLAGAANTGELFF
TGTGCCAGCAGCACGGGACTAGCGGGGGCCGCGAACACCGGGGAGCTGTTTTTT
>TRBD1|TRBJ2-2|few|TRBV9
CARSGGQGETTGELFF
TGTGCCCGCAGCGGGGGACAGGGGGAAACGACCGGGGAGCTGTTTTTT
>TRBD2|TRBJ2-5|NA|TRBV7-8
CASSYSGGSQETQYF
TGTGCCAGCAGCTATAGCGGGGGGTCACAAGAGACCCAGTACTTC
>NA|TRBJ1-2|NA|TRBV30
CACPNWAYGYTF
TGTGCCTGCCCGAACTGGGCGTATGGCTACACCTTC
>TRBD2|TRBJ2-3|NA|TRBV7-2
CASSSNSGGTDTQYF
TGTGCCAGCAGCTCAAATAGCGGGGGCACAGATACGCAGTATTTT
>TRBD1|TRBJ1-2|NA|TRBV5-6
CASSQDRGSGYTF
TGTGCCAGCAGCCAGGACAGGGGATCGGGCTACACCTTC
>NA|TRBJ2-1|NA|TRBV12-3/TRBV12-4
CASSVYNEQFF
TGTGCCAGCAGTGTATACAATGAGCAGTTCTTC
>NA|TRBJ2-1|NA|TRBV24-1
CATSNTGSSYNEQFF
TGTGCCACCAGTAACACAGGGAGCTCCTACAATGAGCAGTTCTTC
>NA|TRBJ2-3|NA|TRBV2
CASSEGQASFTDTQYF
TGTGCCAGCAGTGAAGGTCAGGCCTCCTTCACAGATACGCAGTATTTT
>TRBD1|TRBJ1-2|NA|TRBV7-9
CASRSYRGLFYGYTF
TGTGCCAGCAGGTCTTACAGGGGGCTCTTCTATGGCTACACCTTC
>TRBD1|TRBJ1-5|NA|TRBV4-1
CASSRDRGVQPQHF
TGCGCCAGCAGCCGCGACAGGGGGGTTCAGCCCCAGCATTTT
>TRBD2|TRBJ2-2|NA|TRBV7-9
CASSSGLAGASNTGELFF
TGTGCCAGCAGCTCGGGACTAGCGGGGGCCTCGAACACCGGGGAGCTGTTTTTT